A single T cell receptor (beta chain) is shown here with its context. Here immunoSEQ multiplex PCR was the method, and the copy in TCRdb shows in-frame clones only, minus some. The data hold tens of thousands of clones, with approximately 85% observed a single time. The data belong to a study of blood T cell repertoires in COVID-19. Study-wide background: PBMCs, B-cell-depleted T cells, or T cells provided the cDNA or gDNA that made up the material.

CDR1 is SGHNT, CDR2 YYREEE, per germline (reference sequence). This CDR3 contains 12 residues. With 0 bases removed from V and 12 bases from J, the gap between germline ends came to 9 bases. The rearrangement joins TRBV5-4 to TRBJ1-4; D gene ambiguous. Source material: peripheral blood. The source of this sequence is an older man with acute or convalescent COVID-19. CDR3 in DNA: TGTGCCAGCAGCTTGGAACAGAGGGAACTGTTTTTT. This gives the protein CASSLEQRELFF.